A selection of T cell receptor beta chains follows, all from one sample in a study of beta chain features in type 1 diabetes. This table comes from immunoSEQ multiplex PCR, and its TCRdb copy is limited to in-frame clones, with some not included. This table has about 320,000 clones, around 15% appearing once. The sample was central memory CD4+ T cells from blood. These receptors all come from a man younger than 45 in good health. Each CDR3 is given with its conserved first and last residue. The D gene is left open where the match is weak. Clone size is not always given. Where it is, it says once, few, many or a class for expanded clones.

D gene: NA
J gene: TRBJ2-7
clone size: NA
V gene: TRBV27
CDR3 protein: CASSLRGNLYEQYF
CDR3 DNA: TGTGCCAGCAGTTTACGAGGGAACCTTTACGAGCAGTACTTC

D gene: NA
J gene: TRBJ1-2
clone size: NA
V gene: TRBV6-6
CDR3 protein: CASSYSKGTYGYTF
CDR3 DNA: TGTGCCAGCAGTTACTCTAAGGGGACCTATGGCTACACCTTC

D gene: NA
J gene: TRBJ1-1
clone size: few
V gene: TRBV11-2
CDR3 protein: CASSPDSTEAFF
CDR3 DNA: TGTGCCAGCAGCCCGGACAGCACTGAAGCTTTCTTT

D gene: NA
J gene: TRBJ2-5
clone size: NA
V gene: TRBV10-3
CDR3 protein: CAISESEGRETQYF
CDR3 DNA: TGTGCCATCAGTGAGTCGGAGGGGCGAGAGACCCAGTACTTC

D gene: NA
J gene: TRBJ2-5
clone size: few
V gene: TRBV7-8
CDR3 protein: CASSLRSVLYQETQYF
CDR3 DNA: TGTGCCAGCAGCTTACGTTCAGTACTGTACCAAGAGACCCAGTACTTC

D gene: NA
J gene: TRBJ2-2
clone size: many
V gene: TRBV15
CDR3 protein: CATSSRLNTGELFF
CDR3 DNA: TGTGCCACCAGCAGCAGGTTGAACACCGGGGAGCTGTTTTTT

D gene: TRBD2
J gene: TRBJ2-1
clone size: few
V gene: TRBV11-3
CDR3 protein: CASSPRTSGYNEQFF
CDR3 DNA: TGTGCCAGCAGCCCGAGGACTAGCGGATACAATGAGCAGTTCTTC

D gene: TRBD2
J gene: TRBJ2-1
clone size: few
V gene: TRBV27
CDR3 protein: CASRTWLAGDNEQFF
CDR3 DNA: TGTGCCAGCCGAACTTGGCTAGCGGGGGATAATGAGCAGTTCTTC

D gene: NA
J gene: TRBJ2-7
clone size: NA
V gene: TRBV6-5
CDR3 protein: CASNKYEQYF
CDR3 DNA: TGTGCCAGCAATAAATACGAGCAGTACTTC

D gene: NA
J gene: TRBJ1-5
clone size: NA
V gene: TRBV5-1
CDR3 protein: CASSPGPSLGQPQHF
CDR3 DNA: TGCGCCAGCAGCCCCGGGCCCTCCCTAGGGCAGCCCCAGCATTTT

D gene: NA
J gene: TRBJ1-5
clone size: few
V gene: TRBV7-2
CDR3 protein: CASSLDEGPQHF
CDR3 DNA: TGTGCCAGCAGCTTAGATGAGGGGCCCCAGCATTTT

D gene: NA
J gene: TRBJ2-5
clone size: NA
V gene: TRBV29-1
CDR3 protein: CSVGWKQETQYF
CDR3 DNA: TGCAGCGTTGGGTGGAAACAAGAGACCCAGTACTTC

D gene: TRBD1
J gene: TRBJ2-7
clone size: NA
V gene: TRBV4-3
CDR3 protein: CASSQDPGTVYEQYF
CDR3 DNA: TGCGCCAGCAGCCAAGATCCCGGGACAGTCTACGAGCAGTACTTC

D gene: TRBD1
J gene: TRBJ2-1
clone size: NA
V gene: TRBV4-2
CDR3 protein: CASSQEGGEQFF
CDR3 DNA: TGTGCCAGCAGCCAAGAAGGGGGCGAGCAGTTCTTC

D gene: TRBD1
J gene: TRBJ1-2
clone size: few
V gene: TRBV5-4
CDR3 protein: CASSLAGRGRSYGYTF
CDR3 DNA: TGTGCCAGCAGCTTGGCGGGCAGGGGGCGCAGCTATGGCTACACCTTC

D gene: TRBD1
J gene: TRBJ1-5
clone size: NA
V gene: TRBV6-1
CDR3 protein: CASKLTGSQPQHF
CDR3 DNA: TGTGCCAGCAAACTGACAGGGTCACAGCCCCAGCATTTT

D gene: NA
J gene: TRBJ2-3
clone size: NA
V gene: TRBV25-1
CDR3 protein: CASSASGALTDTQYF
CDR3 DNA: TGTGCCAGCAGTGCGTCAGGGGCGCTTACAGATACGCAGTATTTT

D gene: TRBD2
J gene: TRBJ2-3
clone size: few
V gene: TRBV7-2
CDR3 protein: CASSPYSLAGISTDTQYF
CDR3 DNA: TGTGCCAGCAGCCCCTACTCACTAGCGGGGATAAGCACAGATACGCAGTATTTT

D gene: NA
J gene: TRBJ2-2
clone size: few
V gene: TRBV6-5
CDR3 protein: CASSYGTTGELFF
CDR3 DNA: TGTGCCAGCAGTTACGGGACCACCGGGGAGCTGTTTTTT

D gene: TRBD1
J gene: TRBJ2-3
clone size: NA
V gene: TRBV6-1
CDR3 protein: CASSMDRGSTDTQYF
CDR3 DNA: TGTGCCAGCAGTATGGACAGGGGCTCCACGGATACGCAGTATTTT

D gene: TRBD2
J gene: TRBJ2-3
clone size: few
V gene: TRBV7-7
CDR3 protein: CASSRGAGGSTDTQYF
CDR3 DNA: TGTGCCAGCAGCCGCGGGGCGGGGGGTAGCACAGATACGCAGTATTTT

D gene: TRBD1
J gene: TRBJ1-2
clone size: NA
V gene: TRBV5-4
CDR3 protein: CASSLIGTDSNYGYTF
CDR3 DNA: TGTGCCAGCAGCTTGATAGGGACAGACTCTAACTATGGCTACACCTTC

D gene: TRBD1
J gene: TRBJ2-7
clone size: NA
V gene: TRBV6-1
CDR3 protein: CANTTGDRSGEQYF
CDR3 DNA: TGTGCCAACACCACAGGGGACCGGAGTGGTGAGCAGTACTTC

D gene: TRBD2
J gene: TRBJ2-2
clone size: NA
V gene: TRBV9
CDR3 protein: CASSVGTSGVMELFF
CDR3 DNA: TGTGCCAGCAGCGTGGGGACTAGCGGGGTTATGGAGCTGTTTTTT

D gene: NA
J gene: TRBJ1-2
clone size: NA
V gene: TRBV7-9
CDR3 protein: CASSLAGGPGYTF
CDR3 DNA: TGTGCCAGCAGCTTAGCAGGCGGGCCTGGCTACACCTTC

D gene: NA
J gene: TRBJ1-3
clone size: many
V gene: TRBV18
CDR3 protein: CASSPSSGGTGNTIYF
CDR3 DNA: TGTGCCAGCTCACCGTCGTCGGGGGGAACTGGAAACACCATATATTTT